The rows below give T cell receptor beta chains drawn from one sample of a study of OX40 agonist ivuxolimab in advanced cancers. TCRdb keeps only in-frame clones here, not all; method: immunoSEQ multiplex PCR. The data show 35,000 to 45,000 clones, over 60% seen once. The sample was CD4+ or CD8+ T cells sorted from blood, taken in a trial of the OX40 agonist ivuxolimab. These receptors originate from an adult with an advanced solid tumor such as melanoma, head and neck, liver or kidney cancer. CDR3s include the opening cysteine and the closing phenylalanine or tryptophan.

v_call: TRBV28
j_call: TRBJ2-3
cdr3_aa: CASRRDLSWSDTQYF

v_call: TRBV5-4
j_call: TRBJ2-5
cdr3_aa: CASSFGTRETQYF

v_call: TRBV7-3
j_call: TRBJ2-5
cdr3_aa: CASSSGPGLGETQYF

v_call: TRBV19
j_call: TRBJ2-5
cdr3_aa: CASSIDGGVGAQYF

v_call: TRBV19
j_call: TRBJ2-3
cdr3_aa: CASSRREASGTDTQYF

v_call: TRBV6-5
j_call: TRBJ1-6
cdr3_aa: CASRQGARNSPLHF

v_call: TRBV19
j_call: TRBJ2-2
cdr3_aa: CASSSRGNTGELFF

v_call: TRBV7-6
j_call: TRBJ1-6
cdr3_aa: CASSLGSEQTNSPLHF

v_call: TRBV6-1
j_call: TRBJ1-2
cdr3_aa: CASTPIRGYTF

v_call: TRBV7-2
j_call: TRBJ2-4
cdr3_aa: CASSLGLWWDIQYF

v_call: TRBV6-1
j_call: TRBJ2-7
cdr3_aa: CASSETTGTAYEQYF

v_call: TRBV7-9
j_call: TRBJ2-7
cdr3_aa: CASSIGTLSYEQYF

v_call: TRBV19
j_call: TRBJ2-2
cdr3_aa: CASSHGGNTGELFF

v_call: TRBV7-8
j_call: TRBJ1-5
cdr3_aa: CASSSAEYQPQHF

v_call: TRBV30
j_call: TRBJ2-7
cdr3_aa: CAWRTSGNYEQYF

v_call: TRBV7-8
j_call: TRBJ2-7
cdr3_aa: CASSLEYGAGEQYF

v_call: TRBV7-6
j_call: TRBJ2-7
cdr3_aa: CASSVNYEQYF

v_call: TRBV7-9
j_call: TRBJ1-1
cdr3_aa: CASSLAPVWGVNTEAFF

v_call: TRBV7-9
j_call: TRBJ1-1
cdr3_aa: CASSQNTEAFF

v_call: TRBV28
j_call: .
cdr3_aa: CASSSSSGTLYEQYF

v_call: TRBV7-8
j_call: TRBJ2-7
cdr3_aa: CASSLTRGPPGEQYF

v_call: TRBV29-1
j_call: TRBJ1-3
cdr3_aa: CSVETAAKGNTIYF

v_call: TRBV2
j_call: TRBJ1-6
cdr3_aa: CASRTGRDYNSPLHF

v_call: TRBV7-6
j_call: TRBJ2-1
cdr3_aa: CASSLRTGGVGEQFF

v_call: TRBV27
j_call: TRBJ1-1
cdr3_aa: CASSLSSNSRAAITEAFF

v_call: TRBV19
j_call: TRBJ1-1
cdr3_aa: CASNRGGNTEAFF

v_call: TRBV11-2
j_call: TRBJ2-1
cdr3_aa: CASSLVLAGTEQFF

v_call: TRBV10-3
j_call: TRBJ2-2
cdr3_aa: CAIKRGEMGPGELFF

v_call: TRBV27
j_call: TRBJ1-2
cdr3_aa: CASSPWVSGTSFYGYTF

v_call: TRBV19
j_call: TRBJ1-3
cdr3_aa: CASTGGGNTIYF

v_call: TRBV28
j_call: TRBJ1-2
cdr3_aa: CASSGIQGAYYGYTF

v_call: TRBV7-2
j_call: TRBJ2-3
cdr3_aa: CASSLGLAGGGRTDTQYF

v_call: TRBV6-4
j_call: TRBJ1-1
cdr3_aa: CARGTRTLNTEAFF

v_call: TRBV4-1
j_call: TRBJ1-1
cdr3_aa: CASSQLTGWYTEAFF

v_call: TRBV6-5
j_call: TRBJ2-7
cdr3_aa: CASSLTGTSSYEQYF

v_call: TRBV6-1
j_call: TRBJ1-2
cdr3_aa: CASSESQGLNYGYTF